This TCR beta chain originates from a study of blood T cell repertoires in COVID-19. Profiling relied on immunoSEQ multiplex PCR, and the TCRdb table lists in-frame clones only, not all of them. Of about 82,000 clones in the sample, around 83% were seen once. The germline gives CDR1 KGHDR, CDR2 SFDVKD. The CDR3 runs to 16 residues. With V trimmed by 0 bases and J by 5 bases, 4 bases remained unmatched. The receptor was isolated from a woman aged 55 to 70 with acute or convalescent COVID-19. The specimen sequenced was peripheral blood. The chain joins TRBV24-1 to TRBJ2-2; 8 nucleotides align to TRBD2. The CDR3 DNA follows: TGTGCCACCAGTGATTTGCAACGGGGGGGAACCGGGGAGCTGTTTTTT. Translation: CATSDLQRGGTGELFF.